A selection of T cell receptor beta chains follows, all from one sample in a study of a mutant IDH1 vaccine in newly diagnosed glioma. Sequencing was performed with immunoSEQ multiplex PCR; in TCRdb, only in-frame clones are kept and a portion is missing. The sample has about 30,000 clones; 82% are singletons. Sequencing used PBMCs, obtained from a glioma patient treated with radiotherapy, temozolomide or both. Every receptor here comes from a man aged 25 to 40 with glioma. CDR3s include the opening cysteine and the closing phenylalanine or tryptophan. A D gene is named only where the DNA matches it firmly. Rows give clone size only sometimes, using once, few, many, or a class for an expanded clone.

size	V	J	D	DNA	CDR3
.	TRBV10-3	TRBJ1-1	TRBD1	TGTGCCATCAGAACCACAGGGGCTTTGAACACTGAAGCTTTCTTT	CAIRTTGALNTEAFF
.	TRBV5-1	TRBJ1-4	TRBD1	TGCGCCAGCAGCTTGGGTCGACAGGGCCGTGCAACTAATGAAAAACTGTTTTTT	CASSLGRQGRATNEKLFF
once	TRBV2	TRBJ1-6	TRBD1	TGTGCCAGCAGTGAGGGTCTGGGAGGGGGCAGATATAATTCACCCCTCCACTTT	CASSEGLGGGRYNSPLHF
.	TRBV2	TRBJ1-4	.	TGTGCCAGCACCCCGGACAGCGGAAAACTGTTTTTT	CASTPDSGKLFF
once	TRBV7-2	TRBJ2-7	TRBD1	TGTGCCAGCAGCTTAGCGCTGGACAGGGCTCCTACCTACGAGCAGTACTTC	CASSLALDRAPTYEQYF
.	TRBV19	TRBJ1-1	TRBD1	TGTGCCAGTGGACAGGGAATGGACACTGAAGCTTTCTTT	CASGQGMDTEAFF
.	TRBV13	TRBJ2-1	.	TGTGCCAGCAGCTCTACTTTAGCGGAGGCTATTTACAATGAGCAGTTCTTC	CASSSTLAEAIYNEQFF
.	TRBV14	TRBJ1-6	.	TGTGCCAGCAGCCAAGCGGTGAACCCAGGGAGGACCCTCCACTTT	CASSQAVNPGRTLHF
few	TRBV6-1	TRBJ1-1	TRBD1	TGTGCCAGCAGTGGTCGACAGGGGAACACTGAAGCTTTCTTT	CASSGRQGNTEAFF
.	TRBV7-2	TRBJ2-7	TRBD2	TGTGCCAGCAGCTTAGCGCTAGCGGGGGGGCGCGAGCAGTACTTC	CASSLALAGGREQYF
.	TRBV9	TRBJ2-6	.	TGTGCCAGCAGCCCTCAGATGGACTCTGGGGCCAACGTCCTGACTTTC	CASSPQMDSGANVLTF
once	TRBV29-1	TRBJ2-3	.	TGCAGCGCGCACAAACGGGCGGGGAGTGCAGATACGCAGTATTTT	CSAHKRAGSADTQYF
.	TRBV10-3	TRBJ1-1	.	TGTGCCATCAGTGGCACCAACACTGAAGCTTTCTTT	CAISGTNTEAFF
few	TRBV21-1	TRBJ2-7	.	TGTGCCAGCAGCAAAGTTTGCAGGCAATTCACCGAATACGAGCAGTACTTC	CASSKVCRQFTEYEQYF
.	TRBV27	TRBJ1-1	.	TGTGCCAGCAGTAAATCTTCAGGGTGGGCTGAAGCTTTCTTT	CASSKSSGWAEAFF
few	TRBV19	TRBJ1-1	TRBD1	TGTGCCACCCGGACAGGGCTGAACACTGAAGCTTTCTTT	CATRTGLNTEAFF
once	TRBV27	TRBJ2-1	.	TGTGCCAGCAGACCCTCTGTGGACAATGAGCAGTTCTTC	CASRPSVDNEQFF
.	TRBV13	TRBJ2-3	.	TGTGCCAGCAGCTTAAAAAGGGGTCCGGGGGGCACAGATACGCAGTATTTT	CASSLKRGPGGTDTQYF
.	TRBV5-8	TRBJ2-7	.	TGTGCCAGCAGCTTGTGGGGCTCGCTCGGGGCCTACGAGCAGTACTTC	CASSLWGSLGAYEQYF
.	TRBV7-2	TRBJ2-1	.	TGTGCCAGCAGCTTAGCCAAGAGCTCCTACAATGAGCAGTTCTTC	CASSLAKSSYNEQFF
.	TRBV11-3	TRBJ2-5	TRBD1	TGTGCCAGCAGCTTACCAAACAGGACAGGGCTCCACCCGGAGACCCAGTACTTC	CASSLPNRTGLHPETQYF
.	TRBV5-1	TRBJ2-1	.	TGCGCCAGCAGCTTGGATGGGTCACCGTACAATGAGCAGTTCTTC	CASSLDGSPYNEQFF
.	TRBV7-2	TRBJ1-1	.	TGTGCCAGCAGCTTGACGGAGAACACTGAAGCTTTCTTT	CASSLTENTEAFF
.	TRBV5-1	TRBJ1-1	.	TGCGCCAGCAGCTTTAACGGAGTGAACACTGAAGCTTTCTTT	CASSFNGVNTEAFF
once	TRBV4-1	TRBJ2-1	.	TGCGCCAGCAACCAGGGCCAGGAGTACAATGAGCAGTTCTTC	CASNQGQEYNEQFF
.	TRBV6-4	TRBJ2-2	TRBD2	TGTGCCAGCAGGACTAGCGGGGACACCGGGGAGCTGTTTTTT	CASRTSGDTGELFF
medium-sized	TRBV6-4	TRBJ2-3	TRBD1	TGTGCCAGCAGCGAACAGGGGGGTGGCACAGATACGCAGTATTTT	CASSEQGGGTDTQYF
.	TRBV5-4	TRBJ1-1	.	TGTGCCAGCAGCCGGGAACTGGGGAACACTGAAGCTTTCTTT	CASSRELGNTEAFF
once	TRBV2	TRBJ1-5	TRBD1	TGTGCCAGCAACGACAGGGGGAATCAGCCCCAGCATTTT	CASNDRGNQPQHF
.	TRBV4-1	TRBJ2-7	.	TGCGCCAGCAGCCAAGCCGTAGGGGCGGGCCAGGACTACGAGCAGTACTTC	CASSQAVGAGQDYEQYF
.	TRBV2	TRBJ2-5	TRBD1	TGTGCCAGCAGTGAAGAGGTGTCAGGGGGCGAGCAAGAGACCCAGTACTTC	CASSEEVSGGEQETQYF
.	TRBV11-2	TRBJ2-1	TRBD2	TGTGCCAGCAGCTTAGATAGCGGGAGGGGGGATGAGCAGTTCTTC	CASSLDSGRGDEQFF
.	TRBV5-1	TRBJ2-1	TRBD1	TGCGCCAGCAGCGTCGGGACAGGGATGAATGAGCAGTTCTTC	CASSVGTGMNEQFF
.	TRBV5-1	TRBJ2-1	TRBD1	TGCGCCAGCAGGGGACAGGGGTACGACAATGAGCAGTTCTTC	CASRGQGYDNEQFF
.	TRBV15	TRBJ1-1	.	TGTGCCACCAGCAGAGCTGGGTTCACTGAAGCTTTCTTT	CATSRAGFTEAFF
.	TRBV6-4	TRBJ2-3	TRBD2	TGTGCCAGCAGTGACGGGCCGGGGCTAGCGGGAGTAAGCACAGATACGCAGTATTTT	CASSDGPGLAGVSTDTQYF
.	TRBV6-1	TRBJ2-7	.	TGTGCCAGCAGTGAAAGGGTGGGTCTCGCCTCCGAGCAGTACTTC	CASSERVGLASEQYF
few	TRBV5-6	TRBJ1-1	TRBD1	TGTGCCAGCAGCTTGACAGGGGGTACCACTGAAGCTTTCTTT	CASSLTGGTTEAFF
few	TRBV11-2	TRBJ2-7	TRBD2	TGTGCCAGCAGCCCTTCCTGGGGGAGGGCCCGCGAGCAGTACTTC	CASSPSWGRAREQYF
few	TRBV20-1	TRBJ1-5	.	TGCAGTGCTAGAGGGGGGCAGCCCCAGCATTTT	CSARGGQPQHF
few	TRBV4-2	TRBJ1-2	.	TGTGCCAGCAGCCAAGATAATGGGGGCATTAACGGCTACACCTTC	CASSQDNGGINGYTF
.	TRBV5-4	TRBJ1-2	TRBD1	TGTGCCAGCAGCTCATCGGCCGGGACAGCTGGGAACTATGGCTACACCTTC	CASSSSAGTAGNYGYTF
.	TRBV6-5	TRBJ2-1	TRBD1	TGTGCCAGCAGTTACTCGGGACAGGGAAACAATGAGCAGTTCTTC	CASSYSGQGNNEQFF
.	TRBV5-1	TRBJ2-2	TRBD1	TGCGCCAGCAGCTTGATGACAGGGGCGAACACCGGGGAGCTGTTTTTT	CASSLMTGANTGELFF
.	TRBV28	TRBJ2-7	.	TGTGCCAGCAGCTCAGGGAGCCTCTCCTACGAGCAGTACTTC	CASSSGSLSYEQYF
.	TRBV18	TRBJ2-1	TRBD2	TGTGCCAGCTCACTAGAAGTAAGTCGCGCGGGAGGGTCAAACAATGAGCAGTTCTTC	CASSLEVSRAGGSNNEQFF
.	TRBV30	TRBJ1-6	.	TGTGCCTGGACGGGACAAGTCAATTCACCCCTCCACTTT	CAWTGQVNSPLHF
.	TRBV13	TRBJ2-7	.	TGTGCCAGCAGCTTTGAAGGGTCCTACGAGCAGTACTTC	CASSFEGSYEQYF